The 10 T cell receptor beta chains in this list originate from one sample, sequenced in a study of shared clonotypes between healthy human individuals. Assay: immunoSEQ multiplex PCR; the TCRdb copy retains only in-frame clones and omits some. The profile shows under 300,000 clones, just over 65% of them singletons. The material sequenced was memory CD4+ T cells sorted from blood. Subset noted: CD45RA-negative fraction. These receptors all come from a man aged 25 to 40 in good health.

The chain has TRBV21-1 and TRBJ2-7; the table calls TRBD2, which could not be checked here. TRBV21-1 represents a pseudogene. The CDR3 consists of 16 residues. CDR3 amino acids: CASSKLARLKDYEQYF. The CDR3 DNA reads TGTGCCAGCAGCAAACTCGCTCGCCTAAAAGACTACGAGCAGTACTTC.

The chain uses TRBV5-6 and TRBJ1-4, with unresolved D. The length of the CDR3 is 15 residues. V was clipped by 5 bases and J by 8 bases, with 19 bases between them. Germline V CDR1 and CDR2: SGHDT, YYEEEE. Here the CDR3 DNA reads TGTGCCAGCAGAAACCGCAGAGGGAAGGGCGAAAAACTGTTTTTT. It translates to CASRNRRGKGEKLFF.

The sample holds a few counts of this clone. Other nucleotide sequences in the sample specify the same CDR3. The rearrangement links TRBV5-4 to TRBJ2-5; D is perhaps TRBD1 (6 bases). Deletions cut 3 bases from V and 1 base from J, with 10 bases between. CDR1 and CDR2 from the germline V gene are SGHNT and YYREEE (reference sequence). CDR3 size: 14 residues. The CDR3 coding sequence is TGTGCCAGCAGCTCCCAGGGGACCCAAGAGACCCAGTACTTC. Translation: CASSSQGTQETQYF.

This clone has just a few counts. CDR3 loop: CASSLGPMNTEAFF. The DNA for the CDR3 is TGTGCCAGCAGCTTAGGGCCAATGAACACTGAAGCTTTCTTT. V is TRBV7-8 and J is TRBJ1-1; D unclear. V lost 1 base and J lost 0, with 6 bases in between. This CDR3 spans 14 amino acids. The germline CDR1 and CDR2 sequences are SGHVS and FQNEAQ. The whole variable domain, filled in from reference TRBV7-8 and TRBJ1-1, reads GAGVSQSPRYKVAKRGQDVALRCDPISGHVSLFWYQQALGQGPEFLTYFQNEAQLDKSGLPSDRFFAERPEGSVSTLKIQRTQQEDSAVYLCASSLGPMNTEAFFGQGTRLTVV.

The chain recombines TRBV15 with TRBJ1-1, with 12 bases matching TRBD1. The junction had 7 bases not matched to a gene; V was cut back by 8 bases and J by 3 bases. The CDR3 length is 15 residues. Germline lookup yields CDR1 LNHNV and CDR2 YYDKDF (reference sequence). The CDR3 sequence is CATAKGQGADTEAFF. CDR3 nucleotides: TGTGCCACCGCCAAGGGACAGGGGGCCGACACTGAAGCTTTCTTT.

V usage is TRBV29-1 and J usage is TRBJ2-5; 7 nucleotides match TRBD2. Germline values: CDR1 SQVTM, CDR2 ANQGSEA. CDR3 length equals 13 residues. CDR3 residues: CGYRAGFRETQYF. The CDR3, as DNA: TGCGGTTATAGAGCGGGATTCCGAGAGACCCAGTACTTC.

This clone was seen only a few times. The chain carries TRBV11-2 and TRBJ2-1; possibly TRBD1 or TRBD2 for D (6 bases each). Germline V gives CDR1 SGHAT, CDR2 FQNNGV. V gave up 5 bases and J gave up 8 bases, with 13 bases separating them. CDR3 size: 13 residues. CDR3 in amino acids: CASSGLGGHEQFF. The CDR3 region has the DNA TGTGCCAGCAGCGGCCTGGGGGGCCATGAGCAGTTCTTC. Filled out from reference TRBV11-2 and TRBJ2-1, the complete variable domain reads EAGVAQSPRYKIIEKRQSVAFWCNPISGHATLYWYQQILGQGPKLLIQFQNNGVVDDSQLPKDRFSAERLKGVDSTLKIQPAKLEDSAVYLCASSGLGGHEQFFGPGTRLTVL.

CDR3 coding DNA: TGCGCCAGCAGCCCCTCCGGGGGGGCGCGAGGTACTGAAGCTTTCTTT. It encodes CASSPSGGARGTEAFF. The chain is built from TRBV5-1 and TRBJ1-1, with a possible D match to TRBD1 (6 bases). This CDR3 is 16 amino acids long. Trimming left V 4 bases short and J 5 bases short, with 21 bases between. Germline V lookup: CDR1 SGHRS, CDR2 YFSETQ. Complete variable domain (other parts from reference TRBV5-1 and TRBJ1-1): KAGVTQTPRYLIKTRGQQVTLSCSPISGHRSVSWYQQTPGQGLQFLFEYFSETQRNKGNFPGRFSGRQFSNSRSEMNVSTLELGDSALYLCASSPSGGARGTEAFFGQGTRLTVV.

The chain carries TRBV6-1 and TRBJ2-7; 11 bases fit TRBD2. The length of the CDR3 is 15 residues. In germline, CDR1 is MNHNS, CDR2 SASEGT. V was pared by 5 bases and J by 5 bases, with 8 bases of the junction left unmatched. CDR3 in DNA: TGTGCCAGCAGTTCCGCACTAGCGGGAGTTGACGAGCAGTACTTC. This sequence encodes CASSSALAGVDEQYF.

The chain employs TRBV5-1 and TRBJ2-7; 10 nucleotides align to TRBD2. Germline V gives CDR1 SGHRS, CDR2 YFSETQ. The CDR3 runs 14 residues. With V trimmed by 5 bases and J by 3 bases, 5 bases remained unmatched. CDR3 in DNA: TGCGCCAGCAGATGGCTAGCGGGAGACTACGAGCAGTACTTC. Residues: CASRWLAGDYEQYF.